These 32 T cell receptor beta chains were sequenced from one sample in a study of shared clonotypes between healthy human individuals. Data came from immunoSEQ multiplex PCR; TCRdb stores just in-frame clones and leaves some out. This sample has hundreds of thousands of clones; 73% occur once, and the top ten carry more than 9%. Source material: memory CD4+ T cells sorted from blood. The sample's subset: CD45RA-negative fraction. These receptors were obtained from a man aged 25-45 years in good health.

This clone was seen repeatedly, ten times or more. V is TRBV5-8 and J is TRBJ2-1, with D unclear. CDR3 length: 16 residues. The germline CDR1 and CDR2 sequences are SGHTS and YDEGEE. Trimming stripped 0 bases from V and 5 bases from J, with 15 bases between. For the CDR3, the DNA is TGTGCCAGCAGCTTGGAGGGTTGGCAGTCGCACAATGAGCAGTTCTTC. It codes for CASSLEGWQSHNEQFF. Filled out from reference TRBV5-8 and TRBJ2-1, the complete variable domain reads EAGVTQSPTHLIKTRGQQATLRCSPISGHTSVYWYQQALGLGLQFLLWYDEGEERNRGNFPPRFSGRQFPNYSSELNVNALELEDSALYLCASSLEGWQSHNEQFFGPGTRLTVL.

This clone was observed many times. This chain links TRBV28 with TRBJ2-7; a possible D gene is TRBD2 (5 bases). Germline loops: CDR1 MDHEN, CDR2 SYDVKM. With 8 bases removed from V and 3 bases from J, the gap between germline ends came to 14 bases. The CDR3 length is 13 residues. The CDR3 reads CASLGLTYYEQYF. CDR3 sequence (DNA): TGTGCCAGCCTCGGACTTACCTACTACGAGCAGTACTTC.

The chain recombines TRBV11-3 with TRBJ2-2; no definite D call. The CDR3 is made up of 12 amino acids. Germline CDR1 reads SGHNT; CDR2 reads YENEEA. Trimming removed 5 bases at V and 8 bases at J, with 9 bases between. CDR3 in DNA: TGTGCCAGCAGCACTAACCCAGGGGAGCTGTTTTTT. Protein sequence: CASSTNPGELFF.

This clone was observed once. V is TRBV2 and J is TRBJ2-7; 12 nucleotides match TRBD2. The CDR3 sequence is 21 residues long. The ends lost 3 bases at V and 1 base at J; junction bases unmatched: 19. Per germline, CDR1 SNHLY and CDR2 FYNNEI. The CDR3 region has the DNA TGTGCCAGCAGTGATCCGTACATCAGGAGGGCTAGCGGGAGGGATTCCTACGAGCAGTACTTC. Amino acid sequence: CASSDPYIRRASGRDSYEQYF.

V usage is TRBV20-1 and J usage is TRBJ2-2; D gene uncertain. CDR3 size: 11 residues. The V end lost 0 bases, the J end lost 5 bases, and 1 base lay between the germline ends. The germline gives CDR1 DFQATT, CDR2 SNEGSKA (reference sequence). The CDR3 sequence is CSARETGELFF. CDR3 sequence (DNA): TGCAGTGCTAGAGAAACCGGGGAGCTGTTTTTT.

CDR3 coding DNA: TGTGCCAGCAGCATACAGGGCTGGGATGAGCAGTTCTTC. This codes for CASSIQGWDEQFF. The gene calls are TRBV7-2 and TRBJ2-1; possibly TRBD1 for D (6 bases). This CDR3 is 13 amino acids long. The V end lost 5 bases, the J end lost 8 bases, and 13 bases lay between the germline ends. Germline V gives CDR1 SGHTA, CDR2 FQGNSA.

The V gene is TRBV11-2, the J gene TRBJ2-7, with D uncertain. The CDR3 extends over 14 amino acids. CDR1 and CDR2 from the germline V gene are SGHAT and FQNNGV. The ends were cut back, 8 bases at V and 2 bases at J, with 16 bases in the middle. CDR3 coding DNA: TGTGCCAGCGCCCGCGGAACGGATACCTACGAGCAGTACTTC. It codes for CASARGTDTYEQYF.

This clone was counted many times. The chain uses TRBV25-1 and TRBJ2-1; the D gene is possibly TRBD2 (5 bases). Trimming took 5 bases from V and 6 from J, leaving 20 bases between them. The CDR3 extends over 16 amino acids. Germline assignment: CDR1 MGHDK and CDR2 SYGVNS. The chain's CDR3 is CASSPKRDYVVNEQFF. DNA of the CDR3: TGTGCCAGCAGTCCGAAACGGGATTACGTGGTCAATGAGCAGTTCTTC.

The chain joins TRBV10-3 to TRBJ2-3; D gene uncertain. In germline, CDR1 is ENHRY, CDR2 SYGVKD. The CDR3 consists of 13 residues. Trimming stripped 5 bases from V and 2 bases from J, with 8 bases between. The CDR3 region is CAISSVSTDTQYF. As DNA, the CDR3 is TGTGCCATCAGTAGCGTCTCCACAGATACGCAGTATTTT.

V gene TRBV6-1 combines with J gene TRBJ2-5; D unclear. Germline assignment: CDR1 MNHNS and CDR2 SASEGT. Between the trimmed V and J ends, which lost 0 bases and 2 bases, there was a span of 13 bases. This CDR3 spans 16 amino acids. Here the CDR3 DNA reads TGTGCCAGCAGTGAAGCGACTGCAGCTTATCAAGAGACCCAGTACTTC. Protein: CASSEATAAYQETQYF.

With regard to this clone: The junction shows a germline mismatch at one end, possibly a read error. The chain couples TRBV14 to TRBJ2-1, with D possibly matching TRBD1 (6 bases). Germline V gives CDR1 SGHDN, CDR2 FVKESK. The CDR3 length is 16 residues. For the CDR3, the DNA is TGTGCCAGCAGCAACCGAACAGGGCTAGTCTACAATGGGCAGTTCTTC. Translation: CASSNRTGLVYNGQFF.

The chain employs TRBV11-2 and TRBJ2-1; the D is unclear. Germline V gives CDR1 SGHAT, CDR2 FQNNGV. Trimming removed 3 bases at V and 0 bases at J, with 9 bases between. This CDR3 has 15 residues. DNA for the CDR3: TGTGCCAGCAGCTTGAGGATAAGCTCCTACAATGAGCAGTTCTTC. Amino acid sequence: CASSLRISSYNEQFF.

The J gene is TRBJ2-1, the V gene TRBV7-9; 10 bases match TRBD2. The CDR3 sequence is 15 residues long. V lost 1 base to trimming and J lost 4 bases; unmatched junction nucleotides: 1. Germline V gene data show CDR1 as SEHNR and CDR2 as FQNEAQ (reference sequence). The CDR3 DNA sequence: TGTGCCAGCAGCTTAGGGACTAGCGGTTACAATGAGCAGTTCTTC. This sequence encodes CASSLGTSGYNEQFF.

The rearrangement joins TRBV28 to TRBJ2-1; 10 nucleotides line up with TRBD2. The ends lost 5 bases at V and 6 bases at J; junction bases unmatched: 1. CDR1 is MDHEN and CDR2 is SYDVKM in the germline V gene. The CDR3 consists of 13 residues. The CDR3 spells CASSGLAVNEQFF. CDR3 in DNA: TGTGCCAGCAGTGGACTAGCGGTCAATGAGCAGTTCTTC. The complete variable domain, with remaining parts taken from reference TRBV28 and TRBJ2-1, reads DVKVTQSSRYLVKRTGEKVFLECVQDMDHENMFWYRQDPGLGLRLIYFSYDVKMKEKGDIPEGYSVSREKKERFSLILESASTNQTSMYLCASSGLAVNEQFFGPGTRLTVL.

The gene calls are TRBV7-9 and TRBJ2-1, with D possibly called TRBD1 or TRBD2 (6 bases each). Trimming stripped 7 bases from V and 0 bases from J, with 10 bases between. Germline-derived CDR1 and CDR2 are SEHNR and FQNEAQ (reference sequence). The CDR3 covers 14 residues. CDR3 loop: CASTGAPSYNEQFF. In DNA, the CDR3 is TGTGCCAGCACGGGGGCTCCCTCCTACAATGAGCAGTTCTTC.

The chain carries TRBV27 and TRBJ2-1; TRBD2 matches 10 bases. Germline CDR1 reads MNHEY; CDR2 reads SMNVEV (reference sequence). CDR3 size: 15 residues. With V trimmed by 8 bases and J by 6 bases, 10 bases remained unmatched. CDR3 amino acids: CASGRLAGRSNEQFF. The CDR3 DNA sequence: TGTGCCAGCGGTCGACTAGCGGGTAGGTCCAATGAGCAGTTCTTC.

The V gene is TRBV2, the J gene TRBJ2-7; possible D gene TRBD1, 5 bases. CDR3 length equals 14 residues. V was clipped by 3 bases and J by 0 bases, with 9 bases between them. Germline values: CDR1 SNHLY, CDR2 FYNNEI. The CDR3 DNA reads TGTGCCAGCAGTGAGACCAGGGCCTCCTACGAGCAGTACTTC. Translating it yields CASSETRASYEQYF.

This clone has more than one count but fewer than ten. The rearrangement uses TRBV27 and TRBJ2-5; D may be TRBD2 (6 bases). This CDR3 spans 14 amino acids. Germline V gene lookup returns CDR1 MNHEY and CDR2 SMNVEV (reference sequence). Trimming cost V 6 bases and J 2 bases, with 13 bases left between them. The CDR3 loop is CASRGLALQETQYF. The CDR3 DNA follows: TGTGCCAGCAGAGGGCTAGCGCTGCAAGAGACCCAGTACTTC.

Worth noting for this clone: A much larger clone is a single base away; this may be a read error. This chain uses TRBV7-9 with TRBJ1-5; D uncertain. CDR1 SEHNR and CDR2 FQNEAQ come from the germline V gene (reference sequence). V was cut by 5 bases and J by 2 bases, with 10 bases left in between. The CDR3 is made up of 14 amino acids. For the CDR3, the DNA is TGTGCCAGCAGCCCCCCCGGAGGCAATCAGCCCCAGCATTTT. The encoded protein is CASSPPGGNQPQHF.

V gene TRBV10-3 combines with J gene TRBJ2-1; D is unclear. This CDR3 spans 11 amino acids. V lost 4 bases and J lost 10, with 8 bases in between. CDR1 is ENHRY, CDR2 SYGVKD, per germline. The CDR3 spells CAISGGVEQFF. CDR3 sequence (DNA): TGTGCCATCAGTGGAGGAGTAGAGCAGTTCTTC.

This clone came up a few times. V is TRBV28 and J is TRBJ2-7, with TRBD1 matching over 8 bases. The germline CDR1 and CDR2 sequences are MDHEN and SYDVKM. The CDR3 loop spans 15 amino acids. The V gene end was trimmed by 6 bases and the J gene end by 2 bases; junction bases not matched to a gene: 9. The CDR3 sequence: CASSPDRARTYEQYF. DNA for the CDR3: TGTGCCAGCAGCCCGGACAGGGCTAGGACCTACGAGCAGTACTTC.

The chain has TRBV6-5 and TRBJ2-7; TRBD2 aligns across 7 bases. Germline V gives CDR1 MNHEY, CDR2 SVGAGI. The J segment lost 4 bases and the V segment lost 8 bases, leaving 8 bases of the junction unmatched. The CDR3 is 13 amino acids. The CDR3 region has the DNA TGTGCCAGCGGCAGGAGCGGGAATTACGAGCAGTACTTC. Protein sequence: CASGRSGNYEQYF.

This clone was seen only a few times. The rearrangement joins TRBV2 to TRBJ2-2; a possible D gene is TRBD2 (6 bases). CDR1 and CDR2 (germline): SNHLY, FYNNEI. Trimming removed 11 bases at V and 2 bases at J, with 9 bases between. The CDR3 covers 12 residues. CDR3 region: CAGTVNTGELFF. The CDR3 DNA is TGTGCCGGGACTGTAAACACCGGGGAGCTGTTTTTT.

The CDR3 DNA reads TGTGCCACCAGCAGAGGGGGGGGCCGGAGACAATCCTACGAGCAGTACTTC. Translation gives CATSRGGGRRQSYEQYF. The chain has TRBV15 and TRBJ2-7, with a weak D call TRBD2 (7 bases). The CDR3 loop spans 17 amino acids. V shed 1 base and J shed 1 base, with 17 bases lying between them. In germline, CDR1 is LNHNV, CDR2 YYDKDF (reference sequence).

This clone has more than one count but fewer than ten. This rearrangement joins TRBV12-5 to TRBJ1-2; D is unresolved. Germline V gives CDR1 LGHNT, CDR2 FRNRAP. This CDR3 spans 12 amino acids. The V and J ends lost 6 bases and 8 bases respectively, with 13 bases between them. The CDR3 here is CASGNRQEGYTF. CDR3 coding DNA: TGTGCTAGTGGGAACAGACAAGAGGGCTACACCTTC.

This clone was seen a handful of times. The identical CDR3 is also encoded by other nucleotide sequences in the sample. This chain links TRBV6-6 with TRBJ2-7, with 11 bases aligning to TRBD1. The ends lost 2 bases at V and 4 bases at J; junction bases unmatched: 1. The germline V gene encodes CDR1 MNHNY and CDR2 SVGAGI (reference sequence). The CDR3 has 14 residues. CDR3 amino acids: CASSYGTGGYEQYF. DNA for the CDR3: TGTGCCAGCAGTTACGGGACAGGGGGTTACGAGCAGTACTTC.

The chain uses TRBV30 and TRBJ2-2, with 9 bases fitting TRBD2. The germline CDR1 and CDR2 sequences are GTSNPN and SVGIG (reference sequence). The CDR3 extends over 14 amino acids. Losses at the gene ends were 0 bases for V and 6 bases for J; bases not matched to a gene: 2. CDR3 region: CAWSVVAGAGELFF. CDR3 nucleotide sequence: TGTGCCTGGAGTGTGGTAGCGGGAGCCGGGGAGCTGTTTTTT.

This sequence joins TRBV5-6 and TRBJ1-5; D is undetermined. The germline gives CDR1 SGHDT, CDR2 YYEEEE. Trimming cost V 4 bases and J 5 bases, with 13 bases left between them. The CDR3 covers 14 residues. The CDR3 region has the DNA TGTGCCAGCAGCGTCCAACACGGGGATCAGCCCCAGCATTTT. Amino acid sequence: CASSVQHGDQPQHF.

The DNA for the CDR3 is TGTGCCAGCAGCCCCAGCGGGAGTTTCTACAATGAGCAGTTCTTC. Amino acid sequence: CASSPSGSFYNEQFF. The chain links TRBV27 to TRBJ2-1; 8 bases are a match to TRBD2. The CDR3 length is 15 residues. CDR1 MNHEY and CDR2 SMNVEV come from the germline V gene (reference sequence). V was pared by 6 bases and J by 3 bases, with 7 bases of the junction left unmatched.

This clone was picked up a small number of times. Other DNA sequences within the sample encode an identical CDR3. The rearrangement links TRBV28 to TRBJ2-6, with D possibly matching TRBD1 (6 bases). Trimming took off 4 bases at V and 1 base at J, with 8 bases between the two ends. This CDR3 is 15 amino acids long. Looked up from germline, CDR1 is MDHEN and CDR2 is SYDVKM. DNA for the CDR3: TGTGCCAGCAGTTCCACAGGGTCTGGGGCCAACGTCCTGACTTTC. It specifies CASSSTGSGANVLTF.

The chain has TRBV7-2 and TRBJ2-1; D possibly matches TRBD1 or TRBD2 (5 bases each). The germline CDR1 and CDR2 sequences are SGHTA and FQGNSA. V was trimmed by 1 base and J by 5 bases, leaving 9 bases between them. This CDR3 is 14 amino acids long. CDR3: CASSLGGINNEQFF. The DNA for the CDR3 is TGTGCCAGCAGCTTAGGGGGGATCAACAATGAGCAGTTCTTC. The variable domain in full, with the rest retrieved from reference TRBV7-2 and TRBJ2-1, is GAGVSQSPSNKVTEKGKDVELRCDPISGHTALYWYRQSLGQGLEFLIYFQGNSAPDKSGLPSDRFSAERTGGSVSTLTIQRTQQEDSAVYLCASSLGGINNEQFFGPGTRLTVL.

Turning to this clone: This CDR3 is also generated by other DNA sequences in the sample. The V call is TRBV29-1, the J call TRBJ2-1, with D possibly matching TRBD1 (6 bases). The CDR3 totals 14 residues. The ends were cut back, 6 bases at V and 10 bases at J, with 22 bases in the middle. Germline CDR1 and CDR2: SQVTM and ANQGSEA. CDR3 sequence (DNA): TGCAGCGTGCTGGGACAACAAAATTTCGGGGAGCAGTTCTTC. It yields the protein CSVLGQQNFGEQFF.